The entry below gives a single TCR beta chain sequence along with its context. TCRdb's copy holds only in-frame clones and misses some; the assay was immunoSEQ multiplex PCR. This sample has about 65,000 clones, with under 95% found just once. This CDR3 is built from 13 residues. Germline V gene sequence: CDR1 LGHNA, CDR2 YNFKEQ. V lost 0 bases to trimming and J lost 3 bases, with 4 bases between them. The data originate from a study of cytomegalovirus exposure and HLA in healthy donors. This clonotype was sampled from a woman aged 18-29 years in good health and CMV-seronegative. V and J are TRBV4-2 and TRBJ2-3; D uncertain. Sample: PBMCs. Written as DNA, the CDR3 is TGTGCCAGCAGCCAAGAGTTAACAGATACGCAGTATTTT. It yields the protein CASSQELTDTQYF.